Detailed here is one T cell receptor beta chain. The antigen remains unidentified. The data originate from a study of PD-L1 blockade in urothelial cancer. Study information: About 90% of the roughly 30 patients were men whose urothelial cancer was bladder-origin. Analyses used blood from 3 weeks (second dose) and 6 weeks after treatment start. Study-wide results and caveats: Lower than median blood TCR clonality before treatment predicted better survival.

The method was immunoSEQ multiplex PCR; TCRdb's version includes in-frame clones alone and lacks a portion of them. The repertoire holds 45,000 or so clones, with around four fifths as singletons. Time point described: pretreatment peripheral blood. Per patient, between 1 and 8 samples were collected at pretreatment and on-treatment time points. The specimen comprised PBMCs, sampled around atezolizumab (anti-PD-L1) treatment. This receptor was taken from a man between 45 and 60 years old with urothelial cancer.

The CDR3 nucleotides are TGTGCCAGCAGCCTTACAGGGACTAATTCACCCCTCCACTTT. Amino acid sequence: CASSLTGTNSPLHF. The rearrangement uses TRBV6-5 and TRBJ1-6; TRBD1 is a possible D gene (6 bases). CDR1 is MNHEY, CDR2 SVGAGI, per germline. V lost 6 bases and J lost 6, with 12 bases in between. The CDR3 contains 14 residues.